What follows are 7 T cell receptor beta chains derived from one specimen sequenced in a study of blood T cell repertoires in COVID-19. Assay: immunoSEQ multiplex PCR; the TCRdb copy retains only in-frame clones and omits some. The data show about 210,000 clones, 70% to 90% seen once. What was sequenced was peripheral blood. Receptors originate from a woman aged 70-85 years with COVID-19, enrolled during active disease.

The chain combines TRBV7-3 with TRBJ2-1; 10 nucleotides match TRBD2. Losses at the gene ends were 6 bases for V and 5 bases for J; bases not matched to a gene: 7. The CDR3 has 15 amino acids. In germline, CDR1 is SGHTA, CDR2 FQGTGA. CDR3 nucleotides: TGTGCCAGCAGTTCAATCGGGACTAGCGACAATGAGCAGTTCTTC. Its protein product is CASSSIGTSDNEQFF.

The chain is built from TRBV10-1 and TRBJ2-3; TRBD2 agrees at 8 bases. CDR1 and CDR2 (germline): WNHNN, SYGVQD (reference sequence). This CDR3 is built from 17 residues. Losses at the gene ends were 2 bases for V and 0 bases for J; bases not matched to a gene: 7. The CDR3 loop reads CASSEKVAGTSTDTQYF. The CDR3 coding sequence is TGCGCCAGCAGTGAGAAGGTAGCGGGGACTAGCACAGATACGCAGTATTTT.

The chain uses TRBV11-3 and TRBJ1-1, with a weak D call TRBD1 (6 bases). This CDR3 region has 11 residues. Trimming shortened V by 5 bases and J by 6 bases, and 7 bases separated the two germline ends. CDR1 and CDR2 from the germline V gene are SGHNT and YENEEA. CDR3 DNA: TGTGCCAGCAGCCAGGGGCCTGAAGCTTTCTTT. This gives the protein CASSQGPEAFF.

This rearrangement joins TRBV15 to TRBJ2-1, with 8 bases identical to TRBD2. The germline V gene encodes CDR1 LNHNV and CDR2 YYDKDF (reference sequence). CDR3 length equals 12 residues. With V trimmed by 3 bases and J by 10 bases, 2 bases remained unmatched. The CDR3 coding sequence is TGTGCCACCAGCAGGGGGACTAGAGAGCAGTTCTTC. Translated: CATSRGTREQFF.

J is TRBJ1-3 and V is TRBV9; 12 bases are a match to TRBD1. With 0 bases clipped from V and 0 bases from J, the junction kept 13 bases outside the gene matches. This CDR3 contains 21 residues. CDR1 is SGDLS, CDR2 YYNGEE, per germline. The CDR3 loop is CASSVGIVGTGGPRSGNTIYF. DNA of the CDR3: TGTGCCAGCAGCGTAGGAATAGTCGGGACAGGGGGCCCTCGCTCTGGAAACACCATATATTTT.

The chain carries TRBV6-2 or TRBV6-3 and TRBJ1-2; the D gene is possibly TRBD1 (5 bases). The V and J ends lost 0 bases and 6 bases respectively, with 14 bases between them. This CDR3 has 15 residues. Germline V gene sequence: CDR1 MNHEY, CDR2 SVGEGT. The DNA for the CDR3 is TGTGCCAGCAGTTACTCGTTAGGGGTAATCAATGGCTACACCTTC. It yields the protein CASSYSLGVINGYTF.

The chain recombines TRBV3-1 (or the pseudogene TRBV3-2) with TRBJ2-7, with 7 bases lining up with TRBD1. The CDR3 is made up of 15 amino acids. Trimming at V came to 1 base and at J to 4 bases, leaving 7 bases not matched to a gene. Germline values: CDR1 LGHDT, CDR2 YNNKEL (reference sequence). The CDR3 spells CASSQAGTASYEQYF. The CDR3 DNA reads as TGTGCCAGCAGCCAAGCAGGGACAGCCAGTTACGAGCAGTACTTC.